This T cell receptor beta chain came from a study of identical twins. TCRdb recomputed calls from the 5' RACE reads with MiXCR, one row per CDR3 protein. This sample has roughly 540,000 distinct CDR3 sequences; 20% to 25% occur once, and the top ten carry about 0.93%. This clonotype was counted ten times or more. The V and J ends lost 3 bases and 11 bases respectively, with 17 bases between them. The germline V gene encodes CDR1 MNHEY and CDR2 SMNVEV (reference sequence). The CDR3 extends over 15 amino acids. These records were also assigned to another study, of T cells expressing NK-cell markers.

Sequenced input: CD4+ T cells sorted from blood. This chain joins TRBV27 and TRBJ1-6; no clear D gene. The receptor was isolated from a woman in her late teens or twenties in good health. The chain's CDR3 is CASSFHSAGIPPLHF. CDR3 nucleotide sequence: TGTGCCAGCAGTTTTCACAGCGCGGGGATTCCACCCCTCCACTTT.